Included here is one T cell receptor (beta chain) sequence, with context. This specimen comes from a study of T cell changes during pregnancy in multiple sclerosis. Profiling relied on immunoSEQ multiplex PCR, and the TCRdb table lists in-frame clones only, not all of them. Of under 60,000 clones in the sample, roughly 92% were seen once. This specimen was CD4+ T cells from peripheral blood mononuclear cells, taken in the second trimester of pregnancy. The source is a female donor in good health, enrolled as a control in a pregnancy study.

The CDR3: CASSVDRVTNEKLFF. CDR3 nucleotides: TGTGCCAGCAGCGTGGACAGGGTTACTAATGAAAAACTGTTTTTT. J is TRBJ1-4 and V is TRBV5-4; TRBD1 matches at 8 bases. The CDR3 has 15 amino acids. J lost 2 bases, V lost 4 bases, and 4 bases had no gene match. Germline V lookup: CDR1 SGHNT, CDR2 YYREEE (reference sequence).